This T cell receptor (beta chain) was captured in a study of blood T cell repertoires in COVID-19. Study at large: The cDNA or gDNA used as material had been derived from T cells, B-cell-depleted T cells, or PBMCs.

V shed 6 bases, J shed 6 bases, and the junction held 5 bases outside the gene matches. The germline V gene has CDR1 SGHAT and CDR2 FQNNGV. There are 12 residues in the CDR3. As originally analysed: It was from reference gene primer amplification that nucleated cell counts were estimated. Assay: immunoSEQ multiplex PCR; the TCRdb copy retains only in-frame clones and omits some. Clonal size and the V and J genes are those of that table, whereas D and trimming came from the DNA. This repertoire shows about 140,000 clones, around 80% found once; its top ten account for around 9.6%. The sequence came from a man aged 55 to 70 with active or convalescent COVID-19. V gene TRBV11-2 combines with J gene TRBJ2-7, with 7 positions matching TRBD1. The sequencing sample was made of peripheral blood. The DNA of the CDR3 is TGTGCCAGCAGAGATCAGGGGGTCGAGCAGTACTTC. As protein: CASRDQGVEQYF.